What follows are 27 T cell receptor beta chains derived from one specimen sequenced in a study of cytomegalovirus exposure and HLA in healthy donors. Assay: immunoSEQ multiplex PCR; the TCRdb copy retains only in-frame clones and omits some. The sample comprises over 250,000 clones, about 85% of which are singletons, and over 1% rests with the top ten. Material for sequencing was PBMCs. The receptors shown here come from a woman in her 30s in good health and CMV-seropositive.

This clone was detected only once. CDR3 bases: TGTGCCAGCAGTGATTTGCGGGGGGGGAACATTCAGTACTTC. It codes for CASSDLRGGNIQYF. The chain combines TRBV6-1 with TRBJ2-4; 9 positions match TRBD2. The germline V gene encodes CDR1 MNHNS and CDR2 SASEGT. Unmatched junction bases numbered 4, after V lost 3 bases and J lost 7 bases. This CDR3 is built from 14 residues.

A single count supports this clone. The chain uses TRBV11-2 and TRBJ2-1; TRBD1 is a possible D gene (5 bases). The CDR3 consists of 13 residues. V was shortened by 4 bases and J by 8 bases, with 12 bases between the two germline ends. Germline assignment: CDR1 SGHAT and CDR2 FQNNGV. As DNA, the CDR3 is TGTGCCAGCAGCTCCAGACAGAACCATGAGCAGTTCTTC. Translation: CASSSRQNHEQFF. The whole variable domain, filled in from reference TRBV11-2 and TRBJ2-1, reads EAGVAQSPRYKIIEKRQSVAFWCNPISGHATLYWYQQILGQGPKLLIQFQNNGVVDDSQLPKDRFSAERLKGVDSTLKIQPAKLEDSAVYLCASSSRQNHEQFFGPGTRLTVL.

The chain joins TRBV5-1 to TRBJ2-7; tentatively, D is TRBD1 (5 bases). Germline values: CDR1 SGHRS, CDR2 YFSETQ. This CDR3 comprises 13 residues. V lost 4 bases and J lost 4, with 12 bases in between. Written as DNA, the CDR3 is TGCGCCAGCAGCGGGGTAGACAGTTACGAGCAGTACTTC. Translation gives CASSGVDSYEQYF. The full variable domain, with the rest looked up from reference TRBV5-1 and TRBJ2-7, is KAGVTQTPRYLIKTRGQQVTLSCSPISGHRSVSWYQQTPGQGLQFLFEYFSETQRNKGNFPGRFSGRQFSNSRSEMNVSTLELGDSALYLCASSGVDSYEQYFGPGTRLTVT.

In nucleotides, the CDR3 is TGTGCCAGCAGCTTAAAGCCTCAGGGTGCTGGGGCCAACGTCCTGACTTTC. Translating it yields CASSLKPQGAGANVLTF. This chain links TRBV7-2 with TRBJ2-6; weak D call: TRBD1 (5 bases). V shed 2 bases and J shed 2 bases, with 13 bases lying between them. The germline CDR1 and CDR2 sequences are SGHTA and FQGNSA. The CDR3 runs to 17 residues.

The chain couples TRBV27 to TRBJ2-6; D ambiguous. The germline CDR1 and CDR2 sequences are MNHEY and SMNVEV (reference sequence). V shed 1 base and J shed 0 bases, with 4 bases lying between them. The CDR3 is 15 residues long. CDR3: CASSLWVSGANVLTF. The CDR3 nucleotides read TGTGCCAGCAGTTTATGGGTCTCTGGGGCCAACGTCCTGACTTTC.

This clone was recorded once. The gene calls are TRBV4-3 and TRBJ1-2; 8 nucleotides match TRBD1. After removal of 0 bases from V and 7 bases from J, the junction contained 16 bases not matched to a gene. The CDR3 has 18 residues. The germline gives CDR1 LGHNA, CDR2 YSLEER. Here the CDR3 DNA reads TGCGCCAGCAGCCAAGATCGGGGGAGGGCAGGGGGCAGAGGTGGCTACACCTTC. It encodes CASSQDRGRAGGRGGYTF.

The chain employs TRBV5-1 and TRBJ1-1, with unresolved D. The CDR3 is 15 amino acids. The V and J ends lost 0 bases and 5 bases respectively, with 14 bases between them. Looked up from germline, CDR1 is SGHRS and CDR2 is YFSETQ. CDR3 region: CASSLAAPGKTEAFF. Written as DNA, the CDR3 is TGCGCCAGCAGCTTGGCCGCCCCGGGGAAAACTGAAGCTTTCTTT.

The chain is built from TRBV30 and TRBJ1-4; D remains ambiguous. With 1 base removed from V and 8 bases from J, the gap between germline ends came to 11 bases. The CDR3 has 13 residues. Germline CDR1 reads GTSNPN; CDR2 reads SVGIG (reference sequence). CDR3 nucleotides: TGTGCCTGGAGTGATCCGGCTGTGGAAAAACTGTTTTTT. Amino acid sequence: CAWSDPAVEKLFF.

The gene calls are TRBV9 and TRBJ2-2, with TRBD2 identical over 9 bases. J lost 7 bases, V lost 0 bases, and 7 bases had no gene match. The CDR3 length is 16 residues. Per germline, CDR1 SGDLS and CDR2 YYNGEE. The CDR3, as DNA: TGTGCCAGCAGCGTAGTAGTAGCGGGAGCGGTCGGGGAGCTGTTTTTT. This gives the protein CASSVVVAGAVGELFF.

The chain is built from TRBV11-2 and TRBJ1-2; TRBD1 aligns across 9 bases. The CDR3 loop spans 16 amino acids. V was pared by 1 base and J by 6 bases, with 9 bases of the junction left unmatched. Germline CDR1 reads SGHAT; CDR2 reads FQNNGV. As DNA, the CDR3 is TGTGCCAGCAGCTTAGTCCCCGGGACAGGGAGAAATGGCTACACCTTC. As protein: CASSLVPGTGRNGYTF.

The rearrangement uses TRBV7-6 and TRBJ1-1; D is uncertain. The CDR3 extends over 15 amino acids. V was pared by 1 base and J by 1 base, with 10 bases between. Germline V gene sequence: CDR1 SGHVS, CDR2 FNYEAQ. The CDR3 bases are TGTGCCAGCAGCTTAGATCCGGCGAGGAACACTGAAGCTTTCTTT. Translating it yields CASSLDPARNTEAFF.

A word on this clone: Other DNA sequences in this specimen translate into the identical CDR3. The chain employs TRBV5-1 and TRBJ2-7; 7 nucleotides agree with TRBD1. V shed 0 bases and J 3 bases; nucleotides not matched to a gene: 0. The germline V gene has CDR1 SGHRS and CDR2 YFSETQ. This CDR3 has 13 amino acids. CDR3 residues: CASSLGTGYEQYF. As DNA, the CDR3 is TGCGCCAGCAGCTTGGGGACAGGCTACGAGCAGTACTTC.

The rearrangement links TRBV29-1 to TRBJ2-5; D perhaps matches TRBD1 (5 bases). This CDR3 comprises 13 residues. Trimming removed 8 bases from V and 5 bases from J, with 18 bases in between. In germline, CDR1 is SQVTM, CDR2 ANQGSEA. The CDR3 here is CSPLKGPGETQYF. For the CDR3, the DNA is TGCAGCCCCCTGAAGGGGCCCGGTGAGACCCAGTACTTC.

This chain joins TRBV19 and TRBJ2-3; 8 nucleotides align to TRBD2. The CDR3 consists of 15 residues. The junction had 4 bases not matched to a gene; V was cut back by 5 bases and J by 0 bases. CDR1 and CDR2 from the germline V gene are LNHDA and SQIVND (reference sequence). CDR3: CASSGLAASTDTQYF. The CDR3 nucleotides read TGTGCCAGTAGTGGACTAGCAGCTAGCACAGATACGCAGTATTTT.

The V gene is TRBV28, the J gene TRBJ1-2; no clear D gene. Germline lookup yields CDR1 MDHEN and CDR2 SYDVKM. CDR3 length equals 13 residues. Trimming removed 7 bases at V and 6 bases at J, with 15 bases between. CDR3: CASINSAWDGYTF. In DNA form, the CDR3 reads TGTGCCAGCATCAATTCTGCGTGGGATGGCTACACCTTC.

The chain combines TRBV4-2 with TRBJ2-2, with TRBD2 identical over 11 bases. This CDR3 contains 16 residues. Germline-derived CDR1 and CDR2 are LGHNA and YNFKEQ. With 3 bases clipped from V and 5 bases from J, the junction kept 5 bases outside the gene matches. CDR3 DNA sequence: TGTGCCAGCAGCCAGGATCTAGCGGGAGGAACCGGGGAGCTGTTTTTT. Encoded protein: CASSQDLAGGTGELFF.

The chain has TRBV6-5 and TRBJ1-4; possibly TRBD1 for D (5 bases). V was pared by 7 bases and J by 2 bases, with 14 bases between. In germline, CDR1 is MNHEY, CDR2 SVGAGI. This CDR3 spans 15 amino acids. This CDR3 is CASTRDSATNEKLFF. The CDR3 coding sequence is TGTGCCAGCACACGAGACAGTGCTACTAATGAAAAACTGTTTTTT.

This sequence joins TRBV13 and TRBJ2-3; the D gene is possibly TRBD2 (6 bases). The germline CDR1 and CDR2 sequences are PRHDT and FYEKMQ (reference sequence). Between the trimmed V and J ends, which lost 6 bases and 6 bases, there was a span of 19 bases. The CDR3 spans 15 residues. The CDR3 DNA follows: TGTGCCAGCAGGTATGGGTCGATGGAGGGGGATACGCAGTATTTT. Translation: CASRYGSMEGDTQYF. Supplemented by reference TRBV13 and TRBJ2-3, the full variable domain reads AAGVIQSPRHLIKEKRETATLKCYPIPRHDTVYWYQQGPGQDPQFLISFYEKMQSDKGSIPDRFSAQQFSDYHSELNMSSLELGDSALYFCASRYGSMEGDTQYFGPGTRLTVL.

This clone was picked up a small number of times. This chain uses TRBV7-8 with TRBJ1-1; D uncertain. In germline, CDR1 is SGHVS, CDR2 FQNEAQ. There are 14 residues in the CDR3. The V end was cut by 4 bases, the J end by 8 bases, with 17 bases between. In nucleotides, the CDR3 is TGTGCCAGCAGCTCCCCGAGGGCAGTCGGGGAAGCTTTCTTT. This codes for CASSSPRAVGEAFF.

This rearrangement joins TRBV6-1 to TRBJ1-1, with D hard to call. The CDR3 sequence is 14 residues long. V lost 3 bases to trimming and J lost 0 bases, with 8 bases between them. Germline V lookup: CDR1 MNHNS, CDR2 SASEGT. DNA for the CDR3: TGTGCCAGCAGTGAGACAATGATGAACACTGAAGCTTTCTTT. This encodes CASSETMMNTEAFF.

This chain links TRBV25-1 with TRBJ1-1; possible D gene TRBD1, 5 bases. Germline V gene data show CDR1 as MGHDK and CDR2 as SYGVNS. The CDR3 runs 16 residues. V lost 1 base and J 3 bases, leaving 15 bases between the germline ends. The CDR3 is CASSESLVGRYTEAFF. CDR3 nucleotides: TGTGCCAGCAGTGAATCCTTGGTGGGGCGGTACACTGAAGCTTTCTTT.

The chain employs TRBV28 and TRBJ2-7, with 8 bases identical to TRBD1. The CDR3 contains 16 residues. Germline loops: CDR1 MDHEN, CDR2 SYDVKM. Trimming at V came to 1 base and at J to 0 bases, leaving 5 bases not matched to a gene. CDR3 protein: CASSLSLGTGSYEQYF. The CDR3 nucleotides are TGTGCCAGCAGTTTATCCCTCGGGACAGGCTCCTACGAGCAGTACTTC.

CDR3 sequence (DNA): TGTGCCAGCAGTTACCCCCTAGCGGGAGGAACCGGGGAGCTGTTTTTT. Translated, it gives CASSYPLAGGTGELFF. The chain combines TRBV6-5 with TRBJ2-2; 11 bases align to TRBD2. Germline V gives CDR1 MNHEY, CDR2 SVGAGI. V lost 2 bases to trimming and J lost 5 bases; unmatched junction nucleotides: 4. The CDR3 spans 16 residues.

In its sample, this clone was seen a few times. The V and J genes are TRBV4-1 and TRBJ1-2, with D possibly matching TRBD1 (5 bases). CDR1 and CDR2 from the germline V gene are MGHRA and YSYEKL. This CDR3 has 15 residues. Deletions cut 0 bases from V and 4 bases from J, with 12 bases between. CDR3 residues: CASSQDDSRRYGYTF. CDR3 DNA sequence: TGCGCCAGCAGCCAAGATGACAGCAGACGCTATGGCTACACCTTC.

The chain carries TRBV7-2 and TRBJ2-7; D remains unclear. The CDR3 is 13 residues long. The V end lost 1 base, the J end lost 4 bases, and 8 bases lay between the germline ends. In germline, CDR1 is SGHTA, CDR2 FQGNSA. The CDR3 sequence is CASSLGIGYEQYF. The CDR3 DNA follows: TGTGCCAGCAGCTTAGGGATTGGTTACGAGCAGTACTTC. Combining the CDR3 with reference TRBV7-2 and TRBJ2-7 gives the whole variable domain GAGVSQSPSNKVTEKGKDVELRCDPISGHTALYWYRQSLGQGLEFLIYFQGNSAPDKSGLPSDRFSAERTGGSVSTLTIQRTQQEDSAVYLCASSLGIGYEQYFGPGTRLTVT.

The chain is built from TRBV27 and TRBJ2-3; 8 bases map to TRBD2. Germline V gene data show CDR1 as MNHEY and CDR2 as SMNVEV (reference sequence). V gave up 6 bases and J gave up 1 base; unmatched junction bases: 3. The CDR3 length is 14 residues. CDR3 region: CASRLLAGTDTQYF. The CDR3, as DNA: TGTGCCAGCAGACTACTAGCGGGCACAGATACGCAGTATTTT.

The chain recombines TRBV2 with TRBJ2-7, with 8 bases that match TRBD1. CDR3 length: 16 amino acids. Germline V gene lookup returns CDR1 SNHLY and CDR2 FYNNEI. With 6 bases clipped from V and 4 bases from J, the junction kept 14 bases outside the gene matches. This CDR3 reads CASRETMDRVGYEQYF. CDR3 DNA sequence: TGTGCCAGCAGGGAAACAATGGACAGGGTTGGATACGAGCAGTACTTC.